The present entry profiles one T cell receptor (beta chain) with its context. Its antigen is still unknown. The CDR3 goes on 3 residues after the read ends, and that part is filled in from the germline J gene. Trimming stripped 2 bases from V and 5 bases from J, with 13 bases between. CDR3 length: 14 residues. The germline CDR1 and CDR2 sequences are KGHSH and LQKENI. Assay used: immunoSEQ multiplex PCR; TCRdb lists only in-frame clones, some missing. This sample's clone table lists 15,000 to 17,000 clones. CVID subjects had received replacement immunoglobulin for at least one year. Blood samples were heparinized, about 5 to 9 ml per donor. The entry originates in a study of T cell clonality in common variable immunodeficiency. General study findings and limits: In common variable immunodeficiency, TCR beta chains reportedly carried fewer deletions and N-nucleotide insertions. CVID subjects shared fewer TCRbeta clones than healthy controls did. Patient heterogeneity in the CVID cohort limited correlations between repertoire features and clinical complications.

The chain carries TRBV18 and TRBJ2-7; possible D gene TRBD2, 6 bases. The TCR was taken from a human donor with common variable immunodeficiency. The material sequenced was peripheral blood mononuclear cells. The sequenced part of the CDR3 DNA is TGTGCCAGCTCACCATGGGGGGACCTCGACGAG. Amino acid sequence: CASSPWGDLDE. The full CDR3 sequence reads CASSPWGDLDEQYF.